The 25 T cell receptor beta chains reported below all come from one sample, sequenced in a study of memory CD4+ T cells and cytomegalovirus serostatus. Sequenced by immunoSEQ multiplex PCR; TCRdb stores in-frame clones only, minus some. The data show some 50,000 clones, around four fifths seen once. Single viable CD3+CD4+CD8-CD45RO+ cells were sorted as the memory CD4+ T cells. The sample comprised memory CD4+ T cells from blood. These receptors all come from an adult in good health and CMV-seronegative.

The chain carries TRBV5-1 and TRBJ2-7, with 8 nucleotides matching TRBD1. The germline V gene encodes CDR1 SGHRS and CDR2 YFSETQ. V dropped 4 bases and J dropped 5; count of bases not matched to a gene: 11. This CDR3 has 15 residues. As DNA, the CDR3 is TGCGCCAGCAGCCTCGCCGGGACAGGTCAAGACGAGCAGTACTTC. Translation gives CASSLAGTGQDEQYF.

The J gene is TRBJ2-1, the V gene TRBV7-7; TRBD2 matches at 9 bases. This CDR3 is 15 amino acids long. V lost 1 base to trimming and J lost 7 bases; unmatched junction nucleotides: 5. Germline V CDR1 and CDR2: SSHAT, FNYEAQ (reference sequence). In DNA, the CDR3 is TGTGCCAGCAGCTTAGATAGCGGGGGAAATAATGAGCAGTTCTTC. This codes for CASSLDSGGNNEQFF.

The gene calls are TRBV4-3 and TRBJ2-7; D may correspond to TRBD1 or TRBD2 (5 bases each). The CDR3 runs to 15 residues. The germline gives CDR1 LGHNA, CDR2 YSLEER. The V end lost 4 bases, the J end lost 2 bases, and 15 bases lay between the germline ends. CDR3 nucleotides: TGCGCCAGCAGCCTCGGGATAGGGACGACCTACGAGCAGTACTTC. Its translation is CASSLGIGTTYEQYF.

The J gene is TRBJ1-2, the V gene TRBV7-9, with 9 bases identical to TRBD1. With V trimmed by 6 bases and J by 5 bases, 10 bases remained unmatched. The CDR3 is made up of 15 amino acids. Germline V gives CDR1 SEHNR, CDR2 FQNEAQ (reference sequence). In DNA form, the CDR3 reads TGTGCCAGCAGTCTATTCTTGGGACAGGGTTATGGCTACACCTTC. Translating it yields CASSLFLGQGYGYTF. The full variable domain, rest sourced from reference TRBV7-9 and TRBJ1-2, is DTGVSQNPRHKITKRGQNVTFRCDPISEHNRLYWYRQTLGQGPEFLTYFQNEAQLEKSRLLSDRFSAERPKGSFSTLEIQRTEQGDSAMYLCASSLFLGQGYGYTFGSGTRLTVV.

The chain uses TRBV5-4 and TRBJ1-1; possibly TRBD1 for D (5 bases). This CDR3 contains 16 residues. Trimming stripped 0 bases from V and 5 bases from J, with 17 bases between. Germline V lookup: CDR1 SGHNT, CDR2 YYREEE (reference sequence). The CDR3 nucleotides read TGTGCCAGCAGCTTGGAGTCGGGACGGTTCATAACTGAAGCTTTCTTT. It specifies CASSLESGRFITEAFF.

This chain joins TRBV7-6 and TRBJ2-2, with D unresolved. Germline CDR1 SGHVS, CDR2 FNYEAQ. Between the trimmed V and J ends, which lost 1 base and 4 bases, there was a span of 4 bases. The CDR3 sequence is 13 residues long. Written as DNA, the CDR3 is TGTGCCAGCAGCTTAGTTCTCACCGGGGAGCTGTTTTTT. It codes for CASSLVLTGELFF.

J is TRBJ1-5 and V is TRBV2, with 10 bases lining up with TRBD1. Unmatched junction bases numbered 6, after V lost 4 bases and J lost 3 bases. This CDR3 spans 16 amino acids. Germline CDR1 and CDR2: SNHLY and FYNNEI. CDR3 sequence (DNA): TGTGCCAGCAGTGCGGGACAGGGGTTTTTCAATCAGCCCCAGCATTTT. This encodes CASSAGQGFFNQPQHF.

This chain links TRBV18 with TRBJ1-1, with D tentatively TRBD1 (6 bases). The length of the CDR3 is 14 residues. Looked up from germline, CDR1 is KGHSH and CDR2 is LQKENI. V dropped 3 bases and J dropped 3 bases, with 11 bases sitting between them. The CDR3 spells CASSPWGPHTEAFF. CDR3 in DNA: TGTGCCAGCTCACCTTGGGGGCCCCACACTGAAGCTTTCTTT. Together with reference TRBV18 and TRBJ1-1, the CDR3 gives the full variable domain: NAGVMQNPRHLVRRRGQEARLRCSPMKGHSHVYWYRQLPEEGLKFMVYLQKENIIDESGMPKERFSAEFPKEGPSILRIQQVVRGDSAAYFCASSPWGPHTEAFFGQGTRLTVV.

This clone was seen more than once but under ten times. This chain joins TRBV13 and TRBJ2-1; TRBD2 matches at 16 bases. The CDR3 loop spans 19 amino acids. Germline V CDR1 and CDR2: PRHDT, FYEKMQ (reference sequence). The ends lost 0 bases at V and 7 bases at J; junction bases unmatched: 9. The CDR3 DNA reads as TGTGCCAGCAGCTTAGGCCCCGGGACTAGCGGGGGGGCCCAAAATGAGCAGTTCTTC. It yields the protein CASSLGPGTSGGAQNEQFF.

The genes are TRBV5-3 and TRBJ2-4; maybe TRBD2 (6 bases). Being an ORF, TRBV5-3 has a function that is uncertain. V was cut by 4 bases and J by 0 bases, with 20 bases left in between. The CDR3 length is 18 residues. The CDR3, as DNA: TGTGCCAGAAGCCACATTTTTCCCAGCGGGTTAGCCAAAAACATTCAGTACTTC. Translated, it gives CARSHIFPSGLAKNIQYF.

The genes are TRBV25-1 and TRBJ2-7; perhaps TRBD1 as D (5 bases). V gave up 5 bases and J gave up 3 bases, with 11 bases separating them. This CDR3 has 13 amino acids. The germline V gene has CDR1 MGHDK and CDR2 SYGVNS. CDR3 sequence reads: CASSYSDIYEQYF. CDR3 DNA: TGTGCCAGCAGTTACTCGGACATCTACGAGCAGTACTTC.

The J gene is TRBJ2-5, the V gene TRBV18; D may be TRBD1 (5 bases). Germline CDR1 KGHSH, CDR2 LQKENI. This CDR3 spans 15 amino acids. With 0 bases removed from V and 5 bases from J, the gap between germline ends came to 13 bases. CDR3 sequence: CASSPPEGAEETQYF. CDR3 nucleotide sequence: TGTGCCAGCTCACCACCGGAAGGGGCGGAGGAGACCCAGTACTTC. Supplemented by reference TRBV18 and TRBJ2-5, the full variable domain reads NAGVMQNPRHLVRRRGQEARLRCSPMKGHSHVYWYRQLPEEGLKFMVYLQKENIIDESGMPKERFSAEFPKEGPSILRIQQVVRGDSAAYFCASSPPEGAEETQYFGPGTRLLVL.

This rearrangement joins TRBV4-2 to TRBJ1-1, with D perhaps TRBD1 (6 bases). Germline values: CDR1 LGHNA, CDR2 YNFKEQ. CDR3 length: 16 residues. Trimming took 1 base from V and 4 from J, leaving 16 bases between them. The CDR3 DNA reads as TGTGCCAGCAGCCAAGTTTGGGGGGGCTCAGGCACTGAAGCTTTCTTT. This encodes CASSQVWGGSGTEAFF.

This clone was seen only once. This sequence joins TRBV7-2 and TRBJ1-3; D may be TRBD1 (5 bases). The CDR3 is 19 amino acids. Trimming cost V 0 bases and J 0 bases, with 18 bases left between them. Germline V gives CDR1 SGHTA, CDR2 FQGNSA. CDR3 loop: CASSLAPRGRDHSGNTIYF. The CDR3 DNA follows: TGTGCCAGCAGCTTAGCGCCTAGGGGCAGGGACCACTCTGGAAACACCATATATTTT.

The chain's CDR3 is CASRAEQINQPQHF. The CDR3 DNA sequence: TGTGCCAGTAGGGCGGAACAGATTAATCAGCCCCAGCATTTT. The rearrangement joins TRBV19 to TRBJ1-5; D gene ambiguous. V was trimmed by 6 bases and J by 4 bases, leaving 13 bases between them. The CDR3 runs 14 residues. Germline CDR1 is LNHDA and CDR2 is SQIVND (reference sequence).

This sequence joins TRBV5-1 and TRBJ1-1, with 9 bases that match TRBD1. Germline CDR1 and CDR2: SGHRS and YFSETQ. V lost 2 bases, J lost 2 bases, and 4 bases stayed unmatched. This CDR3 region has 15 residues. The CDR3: CASSLQGAFNTEAFF. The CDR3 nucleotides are TGCGCCAGCAGCTTACAGGGGGCTTTCAACACTGAAGCTTTCTTT.

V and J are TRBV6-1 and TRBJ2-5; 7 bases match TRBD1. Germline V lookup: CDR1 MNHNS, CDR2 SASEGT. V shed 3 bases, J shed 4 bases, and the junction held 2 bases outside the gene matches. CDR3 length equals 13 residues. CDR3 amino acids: CASSEGQLETQYF. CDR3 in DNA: TGTGCCAGCAGTGAGGGACAGCTAGAGACCCAGTACTTC.

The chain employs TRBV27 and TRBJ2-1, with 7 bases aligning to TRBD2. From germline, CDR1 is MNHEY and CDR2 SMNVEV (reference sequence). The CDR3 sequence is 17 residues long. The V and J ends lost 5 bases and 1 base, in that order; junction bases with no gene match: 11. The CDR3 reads CASSPFSGGGSYNEQFF. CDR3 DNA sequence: TGTGCCAGCAGTCCCTTCTCGGGCGGGGGATCCTACAATGAGCAGTTCTTC.

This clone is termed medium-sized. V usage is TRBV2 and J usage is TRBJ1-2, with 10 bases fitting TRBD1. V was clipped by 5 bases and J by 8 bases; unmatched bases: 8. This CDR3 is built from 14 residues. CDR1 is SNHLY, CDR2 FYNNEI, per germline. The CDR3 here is CASSLDRGRGGYTF. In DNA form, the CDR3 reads TGTGCCAGCAGTTTAGACAGGGGGCGAGGAGGCTACACCTTC. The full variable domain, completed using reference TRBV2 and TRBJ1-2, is EPEVTQTPSHQVTQMGQEVILRCVPISNHLYFYWYRQILGQKVEFLVSFYNNEISEKSEIFDDQFSVERPDGSNFTLKIRSTKLEDSAMYFCASSLDRGRGGYTFGSGTRLTVV.

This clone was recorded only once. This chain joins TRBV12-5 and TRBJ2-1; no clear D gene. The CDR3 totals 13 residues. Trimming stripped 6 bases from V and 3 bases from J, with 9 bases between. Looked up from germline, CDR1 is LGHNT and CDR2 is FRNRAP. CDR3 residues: CASGSFDYNEQFF. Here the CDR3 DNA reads TGTGCTAGTGGGAGTTTCGACTACAATGAGCAGTTCTTC.

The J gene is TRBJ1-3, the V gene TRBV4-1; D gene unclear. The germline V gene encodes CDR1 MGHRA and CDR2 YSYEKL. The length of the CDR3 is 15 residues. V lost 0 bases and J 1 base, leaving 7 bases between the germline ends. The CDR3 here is CASSQDGWSGNTIYF. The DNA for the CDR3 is TGCGCCAGCAGCCAAGATGGATGGTCTGGAAACACCATATATTTT.

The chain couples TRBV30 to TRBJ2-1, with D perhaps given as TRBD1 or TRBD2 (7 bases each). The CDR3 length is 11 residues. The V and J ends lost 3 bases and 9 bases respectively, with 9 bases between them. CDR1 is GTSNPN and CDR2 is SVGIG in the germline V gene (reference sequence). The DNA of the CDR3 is TGTGCCTGGAGCAGGGGGGGTGAGCAGTTCTTC. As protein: CAWSRGGEQFF.

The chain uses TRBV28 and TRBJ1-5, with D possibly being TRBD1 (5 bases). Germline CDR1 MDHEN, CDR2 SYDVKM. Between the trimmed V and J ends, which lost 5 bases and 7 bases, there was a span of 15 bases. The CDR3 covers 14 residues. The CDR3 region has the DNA TGTGCCAGCAGTCCCACCTTGGGGGGACAGCCCCAGCATTTT. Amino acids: CASSPTLGGQPQHF.

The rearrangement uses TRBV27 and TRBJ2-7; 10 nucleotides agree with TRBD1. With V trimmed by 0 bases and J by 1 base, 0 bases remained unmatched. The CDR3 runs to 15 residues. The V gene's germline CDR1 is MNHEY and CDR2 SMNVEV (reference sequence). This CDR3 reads CASSLSGQGSYEQYF. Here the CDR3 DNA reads TGTGCCAGCAGTTTATCGGGACAGGGGTCCTACGAGCAGTACTTC.

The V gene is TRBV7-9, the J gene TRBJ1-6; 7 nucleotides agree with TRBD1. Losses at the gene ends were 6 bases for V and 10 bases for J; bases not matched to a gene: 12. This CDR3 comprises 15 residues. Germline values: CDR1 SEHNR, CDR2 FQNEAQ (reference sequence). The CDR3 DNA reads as TGTGCCAGCAGTCACAAGGGCCGAGGGGGCTCACCCCTCCACTTT. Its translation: CASSHKGRGGSPLHF.